This TCR beta chain was retrieved from a study of cytomegalovirus exposure and HLA in healthy donors. A note on this clone: As yet, its antigen is unknown.

The PCR was carried out with 60 Vbeta primers and 13 Jbeta primers. The assay was immunoSEQ multiplex PCR, and TCRdb's table has in-frame clones only and misses some. The sample carries roughly 93,000 clones, around three quarters recorded once. General study findings and limits: A later analysis reportedly found fewer N-insertions in an Asian-associated ancestry cluster than the approximately 700-donor mean. An analysis was carried out at a later point. It showed that HLA-associated TCR beta chains were more clonally expanded than equally common non-associated chains.

This CDR3 contains 16 residues. The germline CDR1 and CDR2 sequences are SGHKS and YYEKEE (reference sequence). After removal of 0 bases from V and 2 bases from J, the junction contained 6 bases not matched to a gene. The clonotype comes from a man aged 25-40 years in good health and CMV-seronegative. This chain joins TRBV5-5 and TRBJ2-7, with 9 bases fitting TRBD2. Material: PBMCs. The CDR3 DNA reads TGTGCCAGCAGCTTGGCGCCAGCGGGAGGAACCTACGAGCAGTACGTC. Translation gives CASSLAPAGGTYEQYV.